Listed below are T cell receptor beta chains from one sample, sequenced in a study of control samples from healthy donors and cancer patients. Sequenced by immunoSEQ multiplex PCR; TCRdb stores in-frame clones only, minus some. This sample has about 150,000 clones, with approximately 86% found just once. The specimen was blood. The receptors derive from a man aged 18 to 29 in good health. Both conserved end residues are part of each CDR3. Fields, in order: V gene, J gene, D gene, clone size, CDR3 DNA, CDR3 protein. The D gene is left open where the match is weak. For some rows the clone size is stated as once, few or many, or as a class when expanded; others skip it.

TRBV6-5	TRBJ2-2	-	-	TGTGCCAGCAGCCTTAACAGGGCCTTCACCGGGGAGCTGTTTTTT	CASSLNRAFTGELFF
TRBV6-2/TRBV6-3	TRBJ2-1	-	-	TGTGCCAGCAGTTTTTTGGTCCTGAGGGACTTACCCTACAATGAGCAGTTCTTC	CASSFLVLRDLPYNEQFF
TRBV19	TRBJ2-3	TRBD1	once	TGTGCCAGTAGTACAACAACGGGACAGGGGATGGGGAGCAGCACAGATACGCAGTATTTT	CASSTTTGQGMGSSTDTQYF
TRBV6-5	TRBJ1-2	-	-	TGTGCCACCGAAATGTGGTTGGGCTATGGCTACACCTTC	CATEMWLGYGYTF
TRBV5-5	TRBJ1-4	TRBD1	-	TGTGCCAGCAGCCCGAGACAGGGTACTGAAAAACTGTTTTTT	CASSPRQGTEKLFF
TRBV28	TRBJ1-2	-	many	TGTGCCAGCAGTGGGACCGACCAAACTCGGGGCTATGGCTACACCTTC	CASSGTDQTRGYGYTF
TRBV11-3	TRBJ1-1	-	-	TGTGCCAGCAGCTTAGATAGTAACGGTGAAGCTTTCTTT	CASSLDSNGEAFF
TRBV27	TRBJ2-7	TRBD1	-	TGTGCCACCAGACGTGCTGGGCTATTGGGACAGGGCTACGAGCAGTACTTC	CATRRAGLLGQGYEQYF
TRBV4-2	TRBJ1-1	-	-	TGTGCCAGCAGCCAAGCCCCGGCCAGGGGAGCTGAAGCTTTCTTT	CASSQAPARGAEAFF
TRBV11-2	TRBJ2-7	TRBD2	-	TGTGCCAGCAGCCTCGTAGCGGGGGCCTACGAGCAGTACTTC	CASSLVAGAYEQYF
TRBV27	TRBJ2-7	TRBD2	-	TGTGCCAGCAGCCAGTACGCGGGGGGGCCCGAGCAGTACTTC	CASSQYAGGPEQYF
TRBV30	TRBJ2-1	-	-	TGTGCAGCACGGGGGGCGGGTTATAATGAGCAGTTCTTC	CAARGAGYNEQFF
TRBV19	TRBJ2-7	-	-	TGTGCCAGTAGTATAGATGGTAGTCGCTTCTACGAGCAGTACTTC	CASSIDGSRFYEQYF
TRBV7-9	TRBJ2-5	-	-	TGTGCCAGCAGCTTAGGCCGATTGTCGGCCCAGTACTTC	CASSLGRLSAQYF
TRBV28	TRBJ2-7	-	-	TGTGCCAGCAGCTTGGGGCCGGGACACATGGCATACGAGCAGTACTTC	CASSLGPGHMAYEQYF
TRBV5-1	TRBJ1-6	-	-	TGCGCCAGCAGCTTGAGCAGAACAAATTCACCCCTCCACTTT	CASSLSRTNSPLHF
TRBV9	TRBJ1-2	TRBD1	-	TGTGCCAGCAGCGTAGGGGACAGGGCGTTCGGCTACACCTTC	CASSVGDRAFGYTF
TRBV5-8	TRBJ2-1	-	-	TGTGCCAGCAGCCTGAGGGGTATTACGTTCGATGAGCAGTTCTTC	CASSLRGITFDEQFF
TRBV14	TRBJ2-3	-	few	TGTGCCAGCAGCCAAGATTTGGACAGCAGAGATACGCAGTATTTT	CASSQDLDSRDTQYF
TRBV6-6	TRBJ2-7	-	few	TGTGCCAGCAGTTACCTACAGTACGAGCAGTACTTC	CASSYLQYEQYF
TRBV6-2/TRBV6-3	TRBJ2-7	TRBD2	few	TGTGCCAGCAGCTTAGCGGGACACCACTACGAGCAGTACTTC	CASSLAGHHYEQYF
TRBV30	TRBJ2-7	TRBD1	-	TGTGCCTGGAGAGGGGACAGGATCTCCTACGAGCAGTACTTC	CAWRGDRISYEQYF
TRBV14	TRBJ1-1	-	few	TGTGCCAGCAGCCAAGTTTCAGGGTCATGGGCTTTCTTT	CASSQVSGSWAFF
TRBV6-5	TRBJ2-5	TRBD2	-	TGTGCCAGCAGTACTAGCGGGGGGGCCCAGACCCAGTACTTC	CASSTSGGAQTQYF
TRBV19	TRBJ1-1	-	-	TGTGCCAGTACTCCCATGCAGGGAAAAATTGAAGCTTTCTTT	CASTPMQGKIEAFF
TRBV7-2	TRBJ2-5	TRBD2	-	TGTGCCAGCAGTTCCGGGACTAGCGGGTCCCCCCAGTACTTC	CASSSGTSGSPQYF
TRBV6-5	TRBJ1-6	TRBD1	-	TGTGCCAGCAGTTCGTGGACAGGGCCTTTTGGGGCACCCCTCCACTTT	CASSSWTGPFGAPLHF
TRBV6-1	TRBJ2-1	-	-	TGTGCCAGCAGTGATAACCTCGTCGGGCAGTTCTTC	CASSDNLVGQFF
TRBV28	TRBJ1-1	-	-	TGTGCCAGCAGTCGACCCCGACGGAACACTGAAGCTTTCTTT	CASSRPRRNTEAFF
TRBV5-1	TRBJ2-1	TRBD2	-	TGCGCCAGCAGCATTGGGACTAGCAACAATGAGCAGTTCTTC	CASSIGTSNNEQFF
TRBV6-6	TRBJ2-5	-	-	TGTGCCAGCAGTTATTTTGGGGGCGCCGAGACCCAGTACTTC	CASSYFGGAETQYF
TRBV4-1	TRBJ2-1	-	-	TGCGCCAGCAGCCAAGGGCATCTGCTTACCTACAATGAGCAGTTCTTC	CASSQGHLLTYNEQFF
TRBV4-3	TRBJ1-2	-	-	TGCGCCAGCAGCCAAGAGCACGTTAGCTATGGCTACACCTTC	CASSQEHVSYGYTF
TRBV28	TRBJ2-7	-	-	TGTGCCAGCAGTCCCCCCGCAGGGGGGTCCAGCGAGCAGTACTTC	CASSPPAGGSSEQYF